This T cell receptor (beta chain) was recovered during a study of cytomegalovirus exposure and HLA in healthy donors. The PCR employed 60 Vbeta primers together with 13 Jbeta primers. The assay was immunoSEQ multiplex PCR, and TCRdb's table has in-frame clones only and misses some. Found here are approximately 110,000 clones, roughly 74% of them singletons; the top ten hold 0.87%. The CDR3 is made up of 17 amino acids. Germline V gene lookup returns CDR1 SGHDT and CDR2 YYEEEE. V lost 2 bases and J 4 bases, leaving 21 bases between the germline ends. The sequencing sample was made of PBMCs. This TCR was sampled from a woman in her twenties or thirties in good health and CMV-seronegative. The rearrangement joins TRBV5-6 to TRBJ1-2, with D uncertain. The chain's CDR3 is CASSFASDSGTAYGYTF. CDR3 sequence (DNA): TGTGCCAGCAGCTTTGCCTCGGACTCGGGAACGGCCTATGGCTACACCTTC.